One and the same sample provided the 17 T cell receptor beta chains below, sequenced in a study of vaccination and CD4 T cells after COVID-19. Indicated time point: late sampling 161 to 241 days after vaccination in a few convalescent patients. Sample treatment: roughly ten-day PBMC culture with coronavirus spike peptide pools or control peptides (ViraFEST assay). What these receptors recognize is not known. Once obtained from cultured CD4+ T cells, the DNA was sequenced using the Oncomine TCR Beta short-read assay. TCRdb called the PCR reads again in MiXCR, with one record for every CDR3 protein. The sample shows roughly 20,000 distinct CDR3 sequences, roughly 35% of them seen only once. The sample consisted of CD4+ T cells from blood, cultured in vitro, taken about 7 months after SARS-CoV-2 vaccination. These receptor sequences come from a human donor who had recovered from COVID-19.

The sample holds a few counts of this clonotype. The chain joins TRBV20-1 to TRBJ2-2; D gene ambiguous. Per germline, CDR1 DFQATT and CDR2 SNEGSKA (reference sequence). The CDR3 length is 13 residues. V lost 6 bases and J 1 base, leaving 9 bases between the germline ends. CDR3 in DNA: TGCAGTGCCGGCCGAAGGAACACCGGGGAGCTGTTTTTT. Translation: CSAGRRNTGELFF.

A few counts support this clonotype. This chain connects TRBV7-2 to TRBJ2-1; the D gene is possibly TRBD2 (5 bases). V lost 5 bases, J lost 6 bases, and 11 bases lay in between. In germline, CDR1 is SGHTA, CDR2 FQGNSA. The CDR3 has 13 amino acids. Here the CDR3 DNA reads TGTGCCAGCAGCCCCACTAGAACCAATGAGCAGTTCTTC. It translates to CASSPTRTNEQFF.

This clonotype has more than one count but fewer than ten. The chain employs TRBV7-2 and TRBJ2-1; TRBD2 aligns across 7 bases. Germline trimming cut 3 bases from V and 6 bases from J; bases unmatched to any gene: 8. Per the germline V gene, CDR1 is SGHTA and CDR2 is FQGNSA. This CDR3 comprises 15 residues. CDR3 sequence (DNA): TGTGCCAGCAGCTTGGGAGGGGCCGGAGGCAATGAGCAGTTCTTC. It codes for CASSLGGAGGNEQFF.

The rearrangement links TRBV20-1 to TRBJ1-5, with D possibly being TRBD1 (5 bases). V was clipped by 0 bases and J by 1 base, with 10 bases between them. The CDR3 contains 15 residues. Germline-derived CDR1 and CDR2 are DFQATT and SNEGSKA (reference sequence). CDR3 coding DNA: TGCAGTGCTAGAGAAATCCGGGGGAGCAATCAGCCCCAGCATTTT. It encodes CSAREIRGSNQPQHF.

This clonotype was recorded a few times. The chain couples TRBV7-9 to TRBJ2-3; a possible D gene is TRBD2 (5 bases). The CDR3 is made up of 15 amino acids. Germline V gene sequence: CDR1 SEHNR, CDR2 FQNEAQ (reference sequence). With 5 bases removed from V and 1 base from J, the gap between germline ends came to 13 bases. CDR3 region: CASSAAGVGTDTQYF. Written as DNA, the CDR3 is TGTGCCAGCAGCGCCGCGGGTGTAGGCACAGATACGCAGTATTTT. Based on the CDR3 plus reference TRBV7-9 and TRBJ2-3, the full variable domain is DTGVSQNPRHKITKRGQNVTFRCDPISEHNRLYWYRQTLGQGPEFLTYFQNEAQLEKSRLLSDRFSAERPKGSFSTLEIQRTEQGDSAMYLCASSAAGVGTDTQYFGPGTRLTVL.

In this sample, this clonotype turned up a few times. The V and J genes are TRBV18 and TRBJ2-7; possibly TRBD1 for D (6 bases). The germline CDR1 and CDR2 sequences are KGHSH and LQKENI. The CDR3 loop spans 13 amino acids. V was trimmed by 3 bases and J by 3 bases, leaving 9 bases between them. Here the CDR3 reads CASSPGQNYEQYF. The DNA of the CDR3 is TGTGCCAGCTCACCCGGACAGAACTACGAGCAGTACTTC.

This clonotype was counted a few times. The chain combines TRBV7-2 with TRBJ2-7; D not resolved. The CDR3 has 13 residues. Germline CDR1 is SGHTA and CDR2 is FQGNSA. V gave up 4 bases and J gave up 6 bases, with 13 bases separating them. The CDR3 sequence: CASSYPDGREQYF. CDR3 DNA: TGTGCCAGCAGCTACCCGGACGGCCGCGAGCAGTACTTC.

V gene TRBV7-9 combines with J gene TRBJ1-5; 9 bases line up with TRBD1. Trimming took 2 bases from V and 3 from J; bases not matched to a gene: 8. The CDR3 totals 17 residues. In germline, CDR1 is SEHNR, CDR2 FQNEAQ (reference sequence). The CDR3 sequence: CASSLSQGATPNQPQHF. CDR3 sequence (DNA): TGTGCCAGCAGCTTATCACAGGGGGCAACCCCCAATCAGCCCCAGCATTTT.

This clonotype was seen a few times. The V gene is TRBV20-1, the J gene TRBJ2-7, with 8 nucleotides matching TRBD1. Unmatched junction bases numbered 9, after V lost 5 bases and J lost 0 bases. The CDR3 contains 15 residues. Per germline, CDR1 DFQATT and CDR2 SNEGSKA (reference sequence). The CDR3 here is CSAYSAGTGSYEQYF. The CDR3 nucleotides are TGCAGTGCTTACAGCGCCGGGACAGGCTCCTACGAGCAGTACTTC.

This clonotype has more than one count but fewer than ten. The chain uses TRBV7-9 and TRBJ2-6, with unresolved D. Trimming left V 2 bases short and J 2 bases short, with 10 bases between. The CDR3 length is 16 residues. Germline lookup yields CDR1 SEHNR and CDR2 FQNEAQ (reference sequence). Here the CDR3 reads CASSLLGIAGANVLTF. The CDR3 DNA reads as TGTGCCAGCAGCTTACTAGGGATCGCTGGGGCCAACGTCCTGACTTTC. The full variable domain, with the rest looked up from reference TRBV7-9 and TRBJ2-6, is DTGVSQNPRHKITKRGQNVTFRCDPISEHNRLYWYRQTLGQGPEFLTYFQNEAQLEKSRLLSDRFSAERPKGSFSTLEIQRTEQGDSAMYLCASSLLGIAGANVLTFGAGSRLTVL.

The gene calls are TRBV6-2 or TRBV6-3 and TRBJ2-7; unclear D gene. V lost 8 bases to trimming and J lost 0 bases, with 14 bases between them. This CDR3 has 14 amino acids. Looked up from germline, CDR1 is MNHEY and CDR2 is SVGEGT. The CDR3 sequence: CASSLDASSYEQYF. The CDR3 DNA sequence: TGTGCCAGCTCCTTAGACGCTTCCTCCTACGAGCAGTACTTC.

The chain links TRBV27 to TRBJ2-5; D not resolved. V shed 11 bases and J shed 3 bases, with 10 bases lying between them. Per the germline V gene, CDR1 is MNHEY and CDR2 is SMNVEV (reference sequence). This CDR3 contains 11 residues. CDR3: CADTPEETQYF. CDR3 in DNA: TGTGCCGACACCCCGGAAGAGACCCAGTACTTC.

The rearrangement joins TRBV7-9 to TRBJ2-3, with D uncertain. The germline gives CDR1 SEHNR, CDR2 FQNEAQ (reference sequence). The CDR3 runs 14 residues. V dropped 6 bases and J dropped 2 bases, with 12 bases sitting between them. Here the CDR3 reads CASRFKGTTDTQYF. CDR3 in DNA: TGTGCCAGCAGGTTCAAGGGCACCACAGATACGCAGTATTTT.

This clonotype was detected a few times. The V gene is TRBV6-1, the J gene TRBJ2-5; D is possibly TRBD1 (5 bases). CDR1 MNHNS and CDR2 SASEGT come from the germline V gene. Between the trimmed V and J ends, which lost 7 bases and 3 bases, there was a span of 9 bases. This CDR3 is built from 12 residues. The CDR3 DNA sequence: TGTGCCAGCAAGGGCAGGGAAGAGACCCAGTACTTC. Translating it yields CASKGREETQYF.

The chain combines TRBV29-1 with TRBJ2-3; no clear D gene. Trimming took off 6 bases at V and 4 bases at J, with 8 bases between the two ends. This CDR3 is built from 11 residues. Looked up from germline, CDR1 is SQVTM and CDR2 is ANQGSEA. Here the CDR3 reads CSVLWADTQYF. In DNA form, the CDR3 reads TGCAGCGTCCTCTGGGCAGATACGCAGTATTTT.

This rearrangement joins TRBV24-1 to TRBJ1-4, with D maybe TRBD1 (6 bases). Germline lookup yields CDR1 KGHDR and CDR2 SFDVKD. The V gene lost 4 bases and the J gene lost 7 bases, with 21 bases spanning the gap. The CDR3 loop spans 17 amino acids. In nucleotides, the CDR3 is TGTGCCACCAGTGACCCACCAGGGGCAGCGGGGAGTGAAAAACTGTTTTTT. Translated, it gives CATSDPPGAAGSEKLFF.

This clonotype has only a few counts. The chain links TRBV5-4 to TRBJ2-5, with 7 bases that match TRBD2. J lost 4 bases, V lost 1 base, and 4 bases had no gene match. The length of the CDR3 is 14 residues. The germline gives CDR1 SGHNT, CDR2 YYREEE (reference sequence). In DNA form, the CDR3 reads TGTGCCAGCAGCTTGCCGGGCGGGGGAGAGACCCAGTACTTC. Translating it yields CASSLPGGGETQYF.